Below are 5 T cell receptor beta chains sequenced from a single sample in a study of OX40 agonist ivuxolimab in advanced cancers. Data came from immunoSEQ multiplex PCR; TCRdb stores just in-frame clones and leaves some out. The sample carries around 56,000 clones, about four fifths recorded once. Sequencing was performed on CD4+ or CD8+ T cells sorted from blood, taken in a trial of the OX40 agonist ivuxolimab. Source of these receptors: an adult with an advanced solid tumor such as melanoma, head and neck, liver or kidney cancer.

V and J are TRBV10-2 and TRBJ2-2; no firm D call. Germline assignment: CDR1 WSHSY and CDR2 SAAADI. Deletions cut 6 bases from V and 7 bases from J, with 6 bases between. The CDR3 extends over 11 amino acids. CDR3: CASRVGGELFF. CDR3 sequence (DNA): TGCGCCAGCAGGGTTGGCGGGGAGCTGTTTTTT.

V gene TRBV7-8 combines with J gene TRBJ1-5; D not certain. The germline V gene encodes CDR1 SGHVS and CDR2 FQNEAQ. Trimming took off 4 bases at V and 0 bases at J, with 22 bases between the two ends. The length of the CDR3 is 19 residues. The CDR3 reads CASSSAERELFYSNQPQHF. The CDR3 bases are TGTGCCAGCAGCTCGGCAGAGCGGGAGCTCTTCTATAGCAATCAGCCCCAGCATTTT. The full variable domain, with the rest looked up from reference TRBV7-8 and TRBJ1-5, is GAGVSQSPRYKVAKRGQDVALRCDPISGHVSLFWYQQALGQGPEFLTYFQNEAQLDKSGLPSDRFFAERPEGSVSTLKIQRTQQEDSAVYLCASSSAERELFYSNQPQHFGDGTRLSIL.

The J gene is TRBJ2-5, the V gene TRBV5-4; 8 positions match TRBD1. Germline lookup yields CDR1 SGHNT and CDR2 YYREEE (reference sequence). The CDR3 has 16 amino acids. V was clipped by 4 bases and J by 4 bases; unmatched bases: 12. This chain's CDR3 is CASSTPGGASRETQYF. CDR3 in DNA: TGTGCCAGCAGCACCCCAGGGGGCGCATCGAGAGAGACCCAGTACTTC. The full variable domain, rest sourced from reference TRBV5-4 and TRBJ2-5, is ETGVTQSPTHLIKTRGQQVTLRCSSQSGHNTVSWYQQALGQGPQFIFQYYREEENGRGNFPPRFSGLQFPNYSSELNVNALELDDSALYLCASSTPGGASRETQYFGPGTRLLVL.

The J gene is TRBJ2-1, the V gene TRBV29-1; 7 nucleotides agree with TRBD2. J gave up 2 bases and V 2 bases, and 6 bases lay outside the gene matches. The germline V gene has CDR1 SQVTM and CDR2 ANQGSEA. The CDR3 consists of 15 residues. CDR3 protein: CSVERVAGAYNEQFF. In DNA, the CDR3 is TGCAGCGTTGAAAGGGTTGCGGGAGCCTACAATGAGCAGTTCTTC.

J is TRBJ1-1 and V is TRBV2; D gene ambiguous. Looked up from germline, CDR1 is SNHLY and CDR2 is FYNNEI. V lost 4 bases to trimming and J lost 3 bases, with 9 bases between them. The CDR3 is 13 residues long. DNA of the CDR3: TGTGCCAGCAGTGTGAATCTCGACACTGAAGCTTTCTTT. As protein: CASSVNLDTEAFF. Filled out from reference TRBV2 and TRBJ1-1, the complete variable domain reads EPEVTQTPSHQVTQMGQEVILRCVPISNHLYFYWYRQILGQKVEFLVSFYNNEISEKSEIFDDQFSVERPDGSNFTLKIRSTKLEDSAMYFCASSVNLDTEAFFGQGTRLTVV.